The clone carrying this TCR beta chain was seen a single time. Antigen specificity is unknown. Produced via immunoSEQ multiplex PCR; TCRdb's table is partial and in-frame only. The repertoire has roughly 49,000 clones, around 89% of them found once; the top ten carry under 4.5%. The germline gives CDR1 MNHEY, CDR2 SVGAGI. The CDR3 contains 14 residues. Germline trimming cut 4 bases from V and 5 bases from J; bases unmatched to any gene: 8. These data come from a study of neoadjuvant nivolumab and ipilimumab in lung cancer. Findings and limits, study-wide: TCR receptors were sequenced in few samples. TCR clonality did not significantly correlate with pathologic tumor regression. Resected-tumor TCR richness correlated positively with pretherapy blood richness. TCR richness and clonality were higher in tumors than adjacent uninvolved lung.

This clonotype was sampled from an adult with non-small cell lung cancer. Some clones in this sample may be carry-over from other donors' samples. Source: blood, taken before neoadjuvant nivolumab, alone or with ipilimumab. The chain recombines TRBV6-5 with TRBJ2-7; 7 bases are shared with TRBD2. CDR3 bases: TGTGCCAGCAGTTTCGAGCGGGGTCGCCACGAGCAGTACTTC. This codes for CASSFERGRHEQYF.